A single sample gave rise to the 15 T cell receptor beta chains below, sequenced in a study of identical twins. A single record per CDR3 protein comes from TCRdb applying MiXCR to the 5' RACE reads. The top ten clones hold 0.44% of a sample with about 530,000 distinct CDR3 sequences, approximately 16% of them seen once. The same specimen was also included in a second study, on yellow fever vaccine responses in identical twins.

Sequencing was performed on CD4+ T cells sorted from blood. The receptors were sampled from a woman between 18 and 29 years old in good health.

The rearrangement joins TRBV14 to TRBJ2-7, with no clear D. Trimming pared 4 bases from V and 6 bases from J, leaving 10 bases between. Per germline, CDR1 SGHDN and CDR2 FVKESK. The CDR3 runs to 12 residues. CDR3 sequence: CASSRANREQYV. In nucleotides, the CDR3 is TGTGCCAGCAGCCGTGCCAACCGCGAGCAGTACGTC.

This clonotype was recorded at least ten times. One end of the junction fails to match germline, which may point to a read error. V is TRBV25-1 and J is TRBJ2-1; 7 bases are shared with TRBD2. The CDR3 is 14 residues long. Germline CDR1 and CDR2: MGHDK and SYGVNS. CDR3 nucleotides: TGTGCCAGCAGTGAATATGGGGGATTAGCGGGCGCGAGCTTC. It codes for CASSEYGGLAGASF.

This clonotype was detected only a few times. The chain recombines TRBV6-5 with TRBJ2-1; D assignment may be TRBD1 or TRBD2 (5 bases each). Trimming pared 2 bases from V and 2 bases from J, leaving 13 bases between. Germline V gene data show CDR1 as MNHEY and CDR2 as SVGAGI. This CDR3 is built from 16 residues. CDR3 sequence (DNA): TGTGCCAGCAGTTACCGCGGGCAGGGCACCTACAATGAGCAGTTCTTC. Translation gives CASSYRGQGTYNEQFF.

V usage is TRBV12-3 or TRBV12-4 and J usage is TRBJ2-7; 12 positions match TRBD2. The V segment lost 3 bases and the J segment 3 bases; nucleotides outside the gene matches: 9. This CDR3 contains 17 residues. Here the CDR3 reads CASSFSLAGGLFYEQYF. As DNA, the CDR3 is TGTGCCAGCAGTTTTAGTCTAGCGGGAGGGCTTTTCTACGAGCAGTACTTC.

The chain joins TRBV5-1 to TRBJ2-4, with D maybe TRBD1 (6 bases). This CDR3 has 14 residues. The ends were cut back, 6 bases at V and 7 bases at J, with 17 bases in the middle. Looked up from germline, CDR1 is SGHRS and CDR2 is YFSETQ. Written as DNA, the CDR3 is TGCGCCAGCACGGGCGGGCAGGGGATGAACATTCAGTACTTC. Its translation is CASTGGQGMNIQYF.

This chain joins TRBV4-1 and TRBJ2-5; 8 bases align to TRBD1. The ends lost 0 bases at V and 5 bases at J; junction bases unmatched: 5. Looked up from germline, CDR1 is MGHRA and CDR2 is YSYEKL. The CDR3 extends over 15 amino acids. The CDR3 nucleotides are TGCGCCAGCAGCCAAGAAGGACAGGGCGTGGAGACCCAGTACTTC. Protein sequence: CASSQEGQGVETQYF.

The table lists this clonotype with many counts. The CDR3 nucleotides are TGTGCCATCAGTCCGACCGGGTCTGACACTGAAGCTTTCTTT. Translated: CAISPTGSDTEAFF. This chain links TRBV10-3 with TRBJ1-1; D is unclear. The length of the CDR3 is 14 residues. Germline assignment: CDR1 ENHRY and CDR2 SYGVKD. The V and J ends lost 5 bases and 3 bases respectively, with 13 bases between them.

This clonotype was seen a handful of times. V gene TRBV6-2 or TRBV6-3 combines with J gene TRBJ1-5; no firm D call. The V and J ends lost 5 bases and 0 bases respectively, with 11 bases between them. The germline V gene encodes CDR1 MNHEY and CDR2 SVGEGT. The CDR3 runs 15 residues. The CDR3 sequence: CASSGLRFSNQPQHF. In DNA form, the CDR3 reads TGTGCCAGCAGTGGCCTGAGGTTTAGCAATCAGCCCCAGCATTTT.

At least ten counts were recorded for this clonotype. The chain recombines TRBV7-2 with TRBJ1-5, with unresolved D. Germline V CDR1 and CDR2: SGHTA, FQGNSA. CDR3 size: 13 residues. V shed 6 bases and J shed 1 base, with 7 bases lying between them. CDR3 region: CASSRSSNQPQHF. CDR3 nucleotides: TGTGCCAGCAGTCGGTCAAGCAATCAGCCCCAGCATTTT.

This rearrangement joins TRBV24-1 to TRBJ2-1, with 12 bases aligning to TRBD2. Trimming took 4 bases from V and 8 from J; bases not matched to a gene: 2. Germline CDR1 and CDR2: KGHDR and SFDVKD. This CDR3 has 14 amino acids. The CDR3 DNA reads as TGTGCCACCAGTGAAGGACTAGCGGGACATGAGCAGTTCTTC. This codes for CATSEGLAGHEQFF.

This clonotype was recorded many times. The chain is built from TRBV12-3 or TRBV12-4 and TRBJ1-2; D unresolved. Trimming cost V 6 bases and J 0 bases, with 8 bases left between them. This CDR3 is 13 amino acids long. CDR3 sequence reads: CASRGNANYGYTF. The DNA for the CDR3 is TGTGCCAGCAGGGGCAACGCTAACTATGGCTACACCTTC.

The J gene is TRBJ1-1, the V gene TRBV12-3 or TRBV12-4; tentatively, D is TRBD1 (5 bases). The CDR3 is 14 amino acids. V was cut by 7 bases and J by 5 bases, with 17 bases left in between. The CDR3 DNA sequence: TGTGCCAGCAATTCCGTGAGGGGTCGAACTGAAGCTTTCTTT. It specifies CASNSVRGRTEAFF.

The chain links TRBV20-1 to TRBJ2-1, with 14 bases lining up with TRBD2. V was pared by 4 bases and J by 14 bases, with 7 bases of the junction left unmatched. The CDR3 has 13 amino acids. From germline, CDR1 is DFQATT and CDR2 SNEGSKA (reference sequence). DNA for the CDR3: TGCAGTGCTACGACTAGCGGGAGGGCCGTTGAGTTCTTC. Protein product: CSATTSGRAVEFF.

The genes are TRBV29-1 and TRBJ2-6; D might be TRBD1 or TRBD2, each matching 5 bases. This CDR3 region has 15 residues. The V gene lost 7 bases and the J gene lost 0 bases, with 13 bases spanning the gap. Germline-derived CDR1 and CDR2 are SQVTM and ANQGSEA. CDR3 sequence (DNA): TGCAGCGCTCTCGGGACGGCCTCTGGGGCCAACGTCCTGACTTTC. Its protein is CSALGTASGANVLTF.

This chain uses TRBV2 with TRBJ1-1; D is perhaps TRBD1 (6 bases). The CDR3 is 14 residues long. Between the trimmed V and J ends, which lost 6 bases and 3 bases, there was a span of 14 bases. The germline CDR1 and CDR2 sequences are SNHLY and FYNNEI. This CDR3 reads CASRGIQGYTEAFF. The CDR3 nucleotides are TGTGCCAGCAGGGGGATCCAGGGGTACACTGAAGCTTTCTTT.